This T cell receptor beta chain was recovered during a study of T cell responses to AZD1222 COVID-19 vaccine. Some clones are missing from TCRdb's copy, which holds only in-frame ones; the method was immunoSEQ multiplex PCR. The table includes about 130,000 clones, roughly 93% detected once. This CDR3 is 16 amino acids long. J lost 4 bases, V lost 4 bases, and 9 bases had no gene match. CDR1 is SGHRS and CDR2 is YFSETQ in the germline V gene. This TCR was recovered from an adult who received the AZD1222 COVID-19 vaccine. The rearrangement uses TRBV5-1 and TRBJ2-3, with TRBD2 matching 10 bases. Sequenced material: peripheral blood, taken 28 days after the second AZD1222 dose. CDR3 bases: TGCGCCAGCAGCCGGGGACTAGCGAGAGAGGCAGATACGCAGTATTTT. Protein sequence: CASSRGLAREADTQYF. Complete variable domain (other parts from reference TRBV5-1 and TRBJ2-3): KAGVTQTPRYLIKTRGQQVTLSCSPISGHRSVSWYQQTPGQGLQFLFEYFSETQRNKGNFPGRFSGRQFSNSRSEMNVSTLELGDSALYLCASSRGLAREADTQYFGPGTRLTVL.